The 32 T cell receptor beta chains below come from one sample, sequenced in a study of regulatory T cells in long-lasting Graves disease. For TCR beta, libraries came from iRepertoire HTBI primers and Arm-PCR of CDR3 regions. TCRdb fed the multiplex PCR reads into MiXCR, producing one record per CDR3 protein. The table shows hundreds of thousands of distinct CDR3 sequences, with roughly 23% occurring only once. The sample's time point: persistent/refractory GD, antithyroid drugs over 5 years with positive TRAb. RNA from PBMCs was the source of the TCR library. The sequences come from peripheral blood mononuclear cells (PBMCs), collected when the disease was refractory, from a patient treated with antithyroid drugs. The receptors originated from a female donor with Graves disease.

The genes are TRBV5-1 and TRBJ1-4; D not certain. The germline gives CDR1 SGHRS, CDR2 YFSETQ. The CDR3 extends over 10 amino acids. V lost 4 bases and J lost 8, with 3 bases in between. CDR3 DNA: TGCGCCAGCAGCCCGGAAAAACTGTTTTTT. This codes for CASSPEKLFF.

The chain recombines TRBV19 with TRBJ2-7; 7 bases are a match to TRBD1. V lost 4 bases, J lost 1 base, and 10 bases stayed unmatched. Germline V gives CDR1 LNHDA, CDR2 SQIVND (reference sequence). The CDR3 has 16 amino acids. CDR3 sequence reads: CASSTQGLLGSYEQYF. The CDR3 DNA is TGTGCCAGTAGTACACAGGGGCTCTTGGGGTCCTACGAGCAGTACTTC.

This clonotype has at least ten counts. The V gene is TRBV2, the J gene TRBJ2-7; D not certain. Trimming took off 7 bases at V and 6 bases at J, with 13 bases between the two ends. The length of the CDR3 is 12 residues. Germline V lookup: CDR1 SNHLY, CDR2 FYNNEI. The CDR3 spells CASTGGGLEQYF. CDR3 sequence (DNA): TGTGCCAGCACAGGCGGTGGTCTCGAGCAGTACTTC.

This clonotype was counted at least ten times. The V and J genes are TRBV29-1 and TRBJ2-7; 13 positions agree with TRBD2. CDR3 length: 13 residues. Trimming cost V 6 bases and J 6 bases; bases outside gene matches: 5. Germline loops: CDR1 SQVTM, CDR2 ANQGSEA. This chain's CDR3 is CSVRTSGSTEQYF. CDR3 bases: TGCAGCGTCCGGACTAGCGGGAGTACCGAGCAGTACTTC.

V and J are TRBV20-1 and TRBJ1-5, with 7 nucleotides matching TRBD1. Trimming removed 6 bases from V and 0 bases from J; junction bases left unmatched: 8. Germline assignment: CDR1 DFQATT and CDR2 SNEGSKA (reference sequence). The CDR3 totals 15 residues. In nucleotides, the CDR3 is TGCAGTGCAAGGGACAGTGACTATAGCAATCAGCCCCAGCATTTT. Translated: CSARDSDYSNQPQHF.

This clonotype came up many times. The rearrangement links TRBV15 to TRBJ2-7; 10 nucleotides align to TRBD2. Germline V gene sequence: CDR1 LNHNV, CDR2 YYDKDF (reference sequence). The junction had 8 bases not matched to a gene; V was cut back by 3 bases and J by 3 bases. The CDR3 spans 16 residues. CDR3: CATSRASGRIGYEQYF. CDR3 nucleotides: TGTGCCACCAGCAGGGCTAGCGGGAGAATTGGCTACGAGCAGTACTTC. Complete variable domain (other parts from reference TRBV15 and TRBJ2-7): DAMVIQNPRYQVTQFGKPVTLSCSQTLNHNVMYWYQQKSSQAPKLLFHYYDKDFNNEADTPDNFQSRRPNTSFCFLDIRSPGLGDTAMYLCATSRASGRIGYEQYFGPGTRLTVT.

J is TRBJ1-5 and V is TRBV6-1; D is unclear. The CDR3 totals 13 residues. Germline V lookup: CDR1 MNHNS, CDR2 SASEGT. The V end was cut by 8 bases, the J end by 0 bases, with 8 bases between. CDR3 loop: CASCQVSNQPQHF. Written as DNA, the CDR3 is TGTGCCAGCTGCCAGGTTAGCAATCAGCCCCAGCATTTT.

This clonotype was seen many times. This chain joins TRBV2 and TRBJ2-7; D gene ambiguous. The V end was cut by 4 bases, the J end by 3 bases, with 10 bases between. CDR1 and CDR2 from the germline V gene are SNHLY and FYNNEI. This CDR3 has 13 amino acids. The CDR3 DNA follows: TGTGCCAGCAGTGTCGACGGAAGCTACGAGCAGTACTTC. Amino acids: CASSVDGSYEQYF. The full variable domain, its missing parts supplied by reference TRBV2 and TRBJ2-7, is EPEVTQTPSHQVTQMGQEVILRCVPISNHLYFYWYRQILGQKVEFLVSFYNNEISEKSEIFDDQFSVERPDGSNFTLKIRSTKLEDSAMYFCASSVDGSYEQYFGPGTRLTVT.

This clonotype was recorded at least ten times. V and J are TRBV6-1 and TRBJ1-5; 7 bases match TRBD1. The CDR3 spans 15 residues. Losses at the gene ends were 10 bases for V and 6 bases for J; bases not matched to a gene: 15. CDR1 is MNHNS, CDR2 SASEGT, per germline. The CDR3 nucleotides read TGTGCCACACTCCGGGGAGACAGGGCCGTTCAGCCCCAGCATTTT. Its translation: CATLRGDRAVQPQHF.

This clonotype was counted many times. This chain connects TRBV7-9 to TRBJ1-1; 7 nucleotides match TRBD1. Germline CDR1 is SEHNR and CDR2 is FQNEAQ (reference sequence). Unmatched junction bases numbered 10, after V lost 5 bases and J lost 7 bases. The CDR3 extends over 14 amino acids. CDR3 sequence: CASSKQGKVGEAFF. The CDR3 nucleotides are TGTGCCAGCAGCAAACAGGGGAAGGTTGGTGAAGCTTTCTTT. Using reference TRBV7-9 and TRBJ1-1 for the parts outside the CDR3, the full variable domain is DTGVSQNPRHKITKRGQNVTFRCDPISEHNRLYWYRQTLGQGPEFLTYFQNEAQLEKSRLLSDRFSAERPKGSFSTLEIQRTEQGDSAMYLCASSKQGKVGEAFFGQGTRLTVV.

This clonotype was observed at least ten times. V is TRBV5-5 and J is TRBJ2-7; D unclear. The V gene lost 4 bases and the J gene lost 6 bases, with 14 bases spanning the gap. CDR1 and CDR2 from the germline V gene are SGHKS and YYEKEE (reference sequence). The CDR3 is 13 amino acids. The CDR3 spells CASSGNLGPEQYF. CDR3 sequence (DNA): TGTGCCAGCAGCGGCAACCTCGGCCCCGAGCAGTACTTC.

The chain joins TRBV11-2 to TRBJ2-6, with D possibly being TRBD1 (6 bases). The germline gives CDR1 SGHAT, CDR2 FQNNGV. The CDR3 has 14 residues. Trimming cost V 1 base and J 7 bases, with 8 bases left between them. CDR3 bases: TGTGCCAGCAGCTTAGTCAGGGGAGCCAACGTCCTGACTTTC. Translated, it gives CASSLVRGANVLTF.

This clonotype was counted at least ten times. The rearrangement links TRBV6-4 to TRBJ2-2; 11 bases agree with TRBD2. The length of the CDR3 is 15 residues. CDR1 and CDR2 (germline): MRHNA, SNTAGT. The trim removed 6 bases at V and 3 bases at J, leaving 3 bases unmatched. The CDR3 bases are TGTGCCAGCAGGCCGGGACTAGCGGACACCGGGGAGCTGTTTTTT. Amino acids: CASRPGLADTGELFF.

At least ten counts were recorded for this clonotype. Here the CDR3 reads CASSFGGGPYEQYF. The CDR3 bases are TGTGCCAGCAGTTTCGGAGGGGGCCCATACGAGCAGTACTTC. The V and J genes are TRBV28 and TRBJ2-7, with D perhaps TRBD1 (7 bases). The CDR3 has 14 residues. Germline values: CDR1 MDHEN, CDR2 SYDVKM. V was cut by 3 bases and J by 4 bases, with 13 bases left in between.

V usage is TRBV9 and J usage is TRBJ1-1; TRBD1 agrees at 7 bases. Germline V gene sequence: CDR1 SGDLS, CDR2 YYNGEE. The CDR3 is made up of 15 amino acids. Trimming removed 0 bases from V and 4 bases from J; junction bases left unmatched: 6. The CDR3 here is CASSVDQGVSTEAFF. The DNA of the CDR3 is TGTGCCAGCAGCGTAGATCAGGGGGTGAGCACTGAAGCTTTCTTT.

This chain's CDR3 is CASREAGAGELFF. CDR3 nucleotides: TGTGCCAGCAGGGAGGCCGGGGCCGGGGAGCTGTTTTTT. The genes are TRBV2 and TRBJ2-2; maybe TRBD2 (5 bases). The germline V and J ends were trimmed by 6 bases and 6 bases, with 11 bases remaining between them. Germline assignment: CDR1 SNHLY and CDR2 FYNNEI. There are 13 residues in the CDR3. Filled out from reference TRBV2 and TRBJ2-2, the complete variable domain reads EPEVTQTPSHQVTQMGQEVILRCVPISNHLYFYWYRQILGQKVEFLVSFYNNEISEKSEIFDDQFSVERPDGSNFTLKIRSTKLEDSAMYFCASREAGAGELFFGEGSRLTVL.

This clonotype was observed a handful of times. The gene calls are TRBV3-1 and TRBJ1-1; maybe TRBD1 (5 bases). V lost 3 bases and J lost 1, with 15 bases in between. This CDR3 spans 16 amino acids. Germline V gene lookup returns CDR1 LGHDT and CDR2 YNNKEL (reference sequence). CDR3 nucleotides: TGTGCCAGCAGCCAGGGGTTCGGGGGGGGGAACACTGAAGCTTTCTTT. It yields the protein CASSQGFGGGNTEAFF.

The chain employs TRBV20-1 and TRBJ2-7; D is possibly TRBD1 or TRBD2 (6 bases each). Germline CDR1 is DFQATT and CDR2 is SNEGSKA (reference sequence). The CDR3 is 13 amino acids. The V end was cut by 6 bases, the J end by 7 bases, with 19 bases between. CDR3 sequence (DNA): TGCAGTGCCACTAGGGTGGGGGCGGGGGAGCAGTACTTC. Translation gives CSATRVGAGEQYF.

This clonotype was counted ten times or more. The chain couples TRBV2 to TRBJ2-7; the D is unclear. Germline values: CDR1 SNHLY, CDR2 FYNNEI. Trimming took off 5 bases at V and 0 bases at J, with 14 bases between the two ends. The CDR3 is made up of 15 amino acids. The CDR3 sequence is CASSPIRAASYEQYF. DNA of the CDR3: TGTGCCAGCAGTCCTATCCGGGCCGCCTCCTACGAGCAGTACTTC.

Ten or more counts support this clonotype. This rearrangement joins TRBV12-3 or TRBV12-4 to TRBJ2-5; the D call may be TRBD1 or TRBD2 (5 bases each). Trimming removed 5 bases at V and 5 bases at J, with 12 bases between. The CDR3 totals 13 residues. The CDR3 loop reads CASSTGGGETQYF. CDR3 in DNA: TGTGCCAGCAGTACAGGAGGTGGCGAGACCCAGTACTTC.

Notes on this clonotype: A read error is possible here, since a much larger clone lies one base away. The chain joins TRBV28 to TRBJ2-7; D perhaps matches TRBD1 (7 bases). Trimming left V 4 bases short and J 2 bases short, with 15 bases between. Germline V lookup: CDR1 MDHEN, CDR2 SYDVKM. This CDR3 region has 15 residues. CDR3 sequence: CASSSPGGGAYEQYF. The CDR3 DNA follows: TGTGCCAGCAGTTCCCCAGGGGGAGGCGCCTACGAGCAGTACTTC.

The gene calls are TRBV11-2 and TRBJ2-3; 9 bases line up with TRBD2. The CDR3 loop spans 15 amino acids. CDR1 SGHAT and CDR2 FQNNGV come from the germline V gene. The V segment lost 3 bases and the J segment 4 bases; nucleotides outside the gene matches: 5. The CDR3 DNA is TGTGCCAGCAGCTTGGGCGGGAGGGTGGCAGATACGCAGTATTTT. This gives the protein CASSLGGRVADTQYF.

This clonotype came up a few times. This sequence joins TRBV15 and TRBJ1-6; D uncertain. V lost 5 bases and J 5 bases, leaving 7 bases between the germline ends. This CDR3 comprises 13 residues. Germline V lookup: CDR1 LNHNV, CDR2 YYDKDF (reference sequence). The CDR3 bases are TGTGCCACCAGCGCGGGAGATAATTCACCCCTCCACTTT. Protein product: CATSAGDNSPLHF.

This clonotype was seen at least ten times. The chain uses TRBV6-1 and TRBJ1-5; D uncertain. The V gene's germline CDR1 is MNHNS and CDR2 SASEGT. CDR3 length equals 12 residues. The V gene lost 5 bases and the J gene lost 4 bases, with 6 bases spanning the gap. Here the CDR3 DNA reads TGTGCCAGCAGTATTCGAAATCAGCCCCAGCATTTT. As protein: CASSIRNQPQHF.

The chain has TRBV28 and TRBJ2-2, with 7 bases matching TRBD2. CDR1 is MDHEN, CDR2 SYDVKM, per germline. V lost 5 bases to trimming and J lost 0 bases; unmatched junction nucleotides: 6. The CDR3 runs to 16 residues. CDR3 sequence (DNA): TGTGCCAGCAGTGGGGGGGGAATTACGAACACCGGGGAGCTGTTTTTT. Residues: CASSGGGITNTGELFF.

This clonotype came up a few times. The rearrangement links TRBV29-1 to TRBJ2-7, with D possibly TRBD1 on 6 matching bases. V gave up 4 bases and J gave up 0 bases, with 10 bases separating them. The CDR3 is 13 residues long. In germline, CDR1 is SQVTM, CDR2 ANQGSEA. In DNA form, the CDR3 reads TGCAGCGTTGCCCTACAGGGCTCCTACGAGCAGTACTTC. Protein: CSVALQGSYEQYF.

This clonotype was detected a few times. This chain connects TRBV7-8 to TRBJ2-2, with a possible D match to TRBD1 (6 bases). CDR3 size: 15 residues. V was pared by 4 bases and J by 4 bases, with 13 bases between. Germline CDR1 is SGHVS and CDR2 is FQNEAQ. Here the CDR3 reads CASSSIGTTTGELFF. CDR3 nucleotides: TGTGCCAGCAGCTCCATTGGGACAACCACCGGGGAGCTGTTTTTT. The whole variable domain, filled in from reference TRBV7-8 and TRBJ2-2, reads GAGVSQSPRYKVAKRGQDVALRCDPISGHVSLFWYQQALGQGPEFLTYFQNEAQLDKSGLPSDRFFAERPEGSVSTLKIQRTQQEDSAVYLCASSSIGTTTGELFFGEGSRLTVL.

This clonotype was observed at least ten times. The chain has TRBV10-3 and TRBJ2-7; 9 bases map to TRBD1. This CDR3 spans 14 amino acids. Germline CDR1 and CDR2: ENHRY and SYGVKD. Losses at the gene ends were 5 bases for V and 4 bases for J; bases not matched to a gene: 6. In nucleotides, the CDR3 is TGTGCCATCAGTTCGGGACAGGGTGTATACGAGCAGTACTTC. It specifies CAISSGQGVYEQYF.

This clonotype was seen many times. J is TRBJ1-4 and V is TRBV28, with D perhaps matching TRBD1 (6 bases). The CDR3 consists of 16 residues. Germline V gene data show CDR1 as MDHEN and CDR2 as SYDVKM. V was shortened by 2 bases and J by 4 bases, with 14 bases between the two germline ends. CDR3 region: CASSLRSAGDNEKLFF. DNA of the CDR3: TGTGCCAGCAGTTTAAGATCGGCAGGGGATAATGAAAAACTGTTTTTT. Full variable domain (remainder filled in from reference TRBV28 and TRBJ1-4): DVKVTQSSRYLVKRTGEKVFLECVQDMDHENMFWYRQDPGLGLRLIYFSYDVKMKEKGDIPEGYSVSREKKERFSLILESASTNQTSMYLCASSLRSAGDNEKLFFGSGTQLSVL.

This clonotype has a handful of counts. The rearrangement links TRBV3-1 to TRBJ2-7; the match to TRBD1 covers 7 bases. J was trimmed by 5 bases and V by 4 bases; bases with no gene match: 8. From germline, CDR1 is LGHDT and CDR2 YNNKEL (reference sequence). This CDR3 is 14 amino acids long. The CDR3 DNA reads TGTGCCAGCAGCCCTTTCAACACAGGGGACGAGCAGTACTTC. This sequence encodes CASSPFNTGDEQYF.

The sample holds many counts of this clonotype. This chain connects TRBV28 to TRBJ1-2, with D maybe TRBD1 (5 bases). The V end lost 2 bases, the J end lost 6 bases, and 7 bases lay between the germline ends. The CDR3 runs to 12 residues. Germline V gives CDR1 MDHEN, CDR2 SYDVKM. The CDR3 bases are TGTGCCAGCAGTTTAATAGGGGATGGCTACACCTTC. Its protein product is CASSLIGDGYTF.

The V and J genes are TRBV19 and TRBJ1-5; 11 nucleotides align to TRBD1. V shed 5 bases and J 3 bases; nucleotides not matched to a gene: 3. The CDR3 runs 15 residues. Germline V lookup: CDR1 LNHDA, CDR2 SQIVND (reference sequence). As DNA, the CDR3 is TGTGCCAGTAGTGGGGACAGGGGGTTCAATCAGCCCCAGCATTTT. It yields the protein CASSGDRGFNQPQHF. The full variable domain, completed using reference TRBV19 and TRBJ1-5, is DGGITQSPKYLFRKEGQNVTLSCEQNLNHDAMYWYRQDPGQGLRLIYYSQIVNDFQKGDIAEGYSVSREKKESFPLTVTSAQKNPTAFYLCASSGDRGFNQPQHFGDGTRLSIL.